These T cell receptor beta chains were read from a single sample in a study of blood T cell repertoires in COVID-19. Data came from immunoSEQ multiplex PCR; TCRdb stores just in-frame clones and leaves some out. The sample includes under 300,000 clones, approximately 90% of them seen just once. Material for sequencing was PBMCs or T cells enriched from blood (not recorded which). The receptors come from a man aged 18 to 29 who had recovered from COVID-19. CDR3s include the opening cysteine and the closing phenylalanine or tryptophan. D genes are given only for firm matches. Clone size, where shown, is once, few, many, or a class for clones that have expanded.

j_call: TRBJ1-1
v_call: TRBV19
d_call: NA
clone_size: NA
cdr3_nt: TGTGCCAGTAAGATTGGTTACAGGAACACTGAAGCTTTCTTT
cdr3_aa: CASKIGYRNTEAFF

j_call: TRBJ2-7
v_call: TRBV28
d_call: TRBD1
clone_size: NA
cdr3_nt: TGTGCCAGCAGGCCCCGGGACAGGGAAGACGAGCAGTACTTC
cdr3_aa: CASRPRDREDEQYF

j_call: TRBJ2-5
v_call: TRBV5-4
d_call: TRBD1
clone_size: NA
cdr3_nt: TGTGCCAGCAGCGGGACAGGTCGGAAGACCCAGTACTTC
cdr3_aa: CASSGTGRKTQYF

j_call: TRBJ1-2
v_call: TRBV10-2
d_call: NA
clone_size: NA
cdr3_nt: TGCGCCAGCAGATCACAGGGATACGGCTACACCTTC
cdr3_aa: CASRSQGYGYTF

j_call: TRBJ1-5
v_call: TRBV7-2
d_call: TRBD1
clone_size: NA
cdr3_nt: TGTGCCAGCAGCTACGACGGGACAGGCCCTACTGGACCCCAGCATTTT
cdr3_aa: CASSYDGTGPTGPQHF

j_call: TRBJ2-7
v_call: TRBV7-9
d_call: TRBD1
clone_size: NA
cdr3_nt: TGTGCCAGCAGCTTCTCGGGGACAGGGGCATACGAGCAGTACTTC
cdr3_aa: CASSFSGTGAYEQYF

j_call: TRBJ2-7
v_call: TRBV24-1
d_call: NA
clone_size: NA
cdr3_nt: TGTGCCACCAGTCCTCTGCCGATAGCCAGTATGAGGGAGCAGTACTTC
cdr3_aa: CATSPLPIASMREQYF

j_call: TRBJ1-1
v_call: TRBV6-5
d_call: NA
clone_size: NA
cdr3_nt: TGTGCCAGCAGTTACTCGCAAGGGGGACACACTGAAGCTTTCTTT
cdr3_aa: CASSYSQGGHTEAFF

j_call: TRBJ1-6
v_call: TRBV30
d_call: TRBD1
clone_size: few
cdr3_nt: TGTGCCTGGAGTGGACAGGGTAATTCACCCCTCCACTTT
cdr3_aa: CAWSGQGNSPLHF

j_call: TRBJ1-6
v_call: TRBV19
d_call: NA
clone_size: NA
cdr3_nt: TGTGCCAGTAGTATCTCAGGCCTCTATAATTCACCCCTCCACTTT
cdr3_aa: CASSISGLYNSPLHF

j_call: TRBJ2-7
v_call: TRBV14
d_call: NA
clone_size: NA
cdr3_nt: TGTGCCAGCAGCCAAACAAGCCAGGGTTACGAGCAGTACTTC
cdr3_aa: CASSQTSQGYEQYF

j_call: TRBJ1-6
v_call: TRBV6-1
d_call: NA
clone_size: NA
cdr3_nt: TGTGCCAGCAGTGAATTGGCAGCCTATAATTCACCCCTCCACTTT
cdr3_aa: CASSELAAYNSPLHF

j_call: TRBJ2-1
v_call: TRBV5-4
d_call: NA
clone_size: NA
cdr3_nt: TGTGCCAGCAGCTTGGTTGCAGACAATGAGCAGTTCTTC
cdr3_aa: CASSLVADNEQFF

j_call: TRBJ2-7
v_call: TRBV4-1
d_call: NA
clone_size: NA
cdr3_nt: TGCGCCAGCAGCCAAGTTCAGACAGGTTTTTTCTACGAGCAGTACTTC
cdr3_aa: CASSQVQTGFFYEQYF

j_call: TRBJ1-2
v_call: TRBV28
d_call: TRBD1
clone_size: few
cdr3_nt: TGTGCCAGCAGTCCGGACAGGGATTATGGCTACACCTTC
cdr3_aa: CASSPDRDYGYTF

j_call: TRBJ1-6
v_call: TRBV18
d_call: NA
clone_size: NA
cdr3_nt: TGTGCCAGCTCCGCGGGGTTCAATTCACCCCTCCACTTT
cdr3_aa: CASSAGFNSPLHF

j_call: TRBJ1-2
v_call: TRBV5-1
d_call: NA
clone_size: NA
cdr3_nt: TGCGCCAGCAGCTTGGGTTTCGGGGGAAATGGCTACACCTTC
cdr3_aa: CASSLGFGGNGYTF

j_call: TRBJ2-7
v_call: TRBV30
d_call: NA
clone_size: NA
cdr3_nt: TGTGCCTGGAGTCTTCGGGGGTTCGGTGGCTACGAGCAGTACTTC
cdr3_aa: CAWSLRGFGGYEQYF

j_call: TRBJ1-2
v_call: TRBV7-2
d_call: NA
clone_size: once
cdr3_nt: TGTGCCAGCAGCTTAGGGGGTACAGGAGCTAACTATGGCTACACCTTC
cdr3_aa: CASSLGGTGANYGYTF

j_call: TRBJ2-7
v_call: TRBV7-2
d_call: NA
clone_size: NA
cdr3_nt: TGTGCCAGCAGCTCCCGCTATACCTACGAGCAGTACTTC
cdr3_aa: CASSSRYTYEQYF

j_call: TRBJ1-3
v_call: TRBV28
d_call: TRBD1
clone_size: NA
cdr3_nt: TGTGCCAGCAGTTCGGGACAGTCTGGAAACACCATATATTTT
cdr3_aa: CASSSGQSGNTIYF

j_call: TRBJ2-7
v_call: TRBV28
d_call: TRBD2
clone_size: NA
cdr3_nt: TGTGCCTGCGGGGGAGACGGTGGGACGTACGAGCAGTACTTC
cdr3_aa: CACGGDGGTYEQYF

j_call: TRBJ2-5
v_call: TRBV11-2
d_call: TRBD1
clone_size: NA
cdr3_nt: TGTGCCAGCAGCCCAAACAGGGGAGAGGCCCAGTACTTC
cdr3_aa: CASSPNRGEAQYF

j_call: TRBJ2-7
v_call: TRBV3-1/TRBV3-2
d_call: NA
clone_size: NA
cdr3_nt: TGTGCCAGCAGCCAAGTTGGCGGGGCCAGCTACGAGCAGTACTTC
cdr3_aa: CASSQVGGASYEQYF

j_call: TRBJ1-1
v_call: TRBV6-5
d_call: NA
clone_size: NA
cdr3_nt: TGTGCCAGCAGTTACACAGGGCAAAACACTGAAGCTTTCTTT
cdr3_aa: CASSYTGQNTEAFF

j_call: TRBJ1-1
v_call: TRBV28
d_call: TRBD1
clone_size: NA
cdr3_nt: TGTGCCAGCAAGGGTTCCGGGACAGGCTACACTGAAGCTTTCTTT
cdr3_aa: CASKGSGTGYTEAFF

j_call: TRBJ1-1
v_call: TRBV5-1
d_call: NA
clone_size: NA
cdr3_nt: TGCGCCAGCAGCCCCCGTTTTAGGGAGGAAGACACTGAAGCTTTCTTT
cdr3_aa: CASSPRFREEDTEAFF

j_call: TRBJ2-1
v_call: TRBV19
d_call: TRBD2
clone_size: NA
cdr3_nt: TGTGCCAGTAGTATGGCAGGGAGCGGGGGATACAATGAGCAGTTCTTC
cdr3_aa: CASSMAGSGGYNEQFF

j_call: TRBJ1-1
v_call: TRBV5-8
d_call: TRBD1
clone_size: NA
cdr3_nt: TGTGCCAGCAGCTTGTTTGTTGGACAGGGAGGACGGAACACTGAAGCTTTCTTT
cdr3_aa: CASSLFVGQGGRNTEAFF

j_call: TRBJ2-1
v_call: TRBV10-1
d_call: NA
clone_size: once
cdr3_nt: TGCGCCAGCAGTGAGGGACAGATCTACAATGAGCAGTTCTTC
cdr3_aa: CASSEGQIYNEQFF

j_call: TRBJ2-2
v_call: TRBV7-9
d_call: TRBD1
clone_size: NA
cdr3_nt: TGTGCCAGCAGCTCGAGGACAGGGAGATCCGGGGAGCTGTTTTTT
cdr3_aa: CASSSRTGRSGELFF

j_call: TRBJ2-2
v_call: TRBV5-1
d_call: TRBD2
clone_size: NA
cdr3_nt: TGCGCCAGCAGCCCGGGACTAATCACCGGGGAGCTGTTTTTT
cdr3_aa: CASSPGLITGELFF

j_call: TRBJ1-1
v_call: TRBV3-1/TRBV3-2
d_call: NA
clone_size: NA
cdr3_nt: TGTGCCAGCAGCCAAGTGGAGGTGAGTACTGAAGCTTTCTTT
cdr3_aa: CASSQVEVSTEAFF

j_call: TRBJ1-2
v_call: TRBV19
d_call: NA
clone_size: once
cdr3_nt: TGTGCCAGTAGTATCCCCGGCAGGGGATATGGCTACACCTTC
cdr3_aa: CASSIPGRGYGYTF

j_call: TRBJ2-7
v_call: TRBV27
d_call: TRBD1
clone_size: once
cdr3_nt: TGTGCCAGCAGGCAAGGGGGACAGAACTACGAGCAGTACTTC
cdr3_aa: CASRQGGQNYEQYF

j_call: TRBJ1-2
v_call: TRBV29-1
d_call: NA
clone_size: NA
cdr3_nt: TGCAGCGTTGTTCCTTTGTTGGGCGGGGGATATGGCTACACCTTC
cdr3_aa: CSVVPLLGGGYGYTF

j_call: TRBJ1-1
v_call: TRBV11-2
d_call: NA
clone_size: NA
cdr3_nt: TGTGCCAGCAGCACCCAGGGGAACACTGAAGCTTTCTTT
cdr3_aa: CASSTQGNTEAFF

j_call: TRBJ1-3
v_call: TRBV30
d_call: NA
clone_size: NA
cdr3_nt: TGTGCCTGGAGTGTACGGGGGGGAAACACCATATATTTT
cdr3_aa: CAWSVRGGNTIYF

j_call: TRBJ2-1
v_call: TRBV5-4
d_call: NA
clone_size: NA
cdr3_nt: TGTGCCAGCAGCTTGGAACTTAGCTCCTACAATGAGCAGTTCTTC
cdr3_aa: CASSLELSSYNEQFF

j_call: TRBJ2-3
v_call: TRBV28
d_call: TRBD2
clone_size: NA
cdr3_nt: TGTGCCAGCAGTGGACTAGCGGGAGGAGATACGCAGTATTTT
cdr3_aa: CASSGLAGGDTQYF

j_call: TRBJ2-1
v_call: TRBV7-3
d_call: TRBD2
clone_size: NA
cdr3_nt: TGTGCCAGCAGCTTAACGGGAGGGAGGAATGAGCAGTTCTTC
cdr3_aa: CASSLTGGRNEQFF

j_call: TRBJ1-1
v_call: TRBV30
d_call: NA
clone_size: NA
cdr3_nt: TGTGCCTGGAGTCGGACAGTGAACACTGAAGCTTTCTTT
cdr3_aa: CAWSRTVNTEAFF

j_call: TRBJ1-3
v_call: TRBV3-1/TRBV3-2
d_call: NA
clone_size: NA
cdr3_nt: TGTGCCAGCAGCCAAGGGGGGGGCAGAAACACCATATATTTT
cdr3_aa: CASSQGGGRNTIYF

j_call: TRBJ2-3
v_call: TRBV19
d_call: NA
clone_size: NA
cdr3_nt: TGTGCCAGTAGACGACAGTTGGCAGATACGCAGTATTTT
cdr3_aa: CASRRQLADTQYF

j_call: TRBJ2-7
v_call: TRBV27
d_call: TRBD2
clone_size: NA
cdr3_nt: TGTGCCAGCACGCGTGCGGGAGCGGCCTACGAGCAGTACTTC
cdr3_aa: CASTRAGAAYEQYF

j_call: TRBJ2-2
v_call: TRBV6-5
d_call: NA
clone_size: NA
cdr3_nt: TGTGCCAGCAGTTACTCCGCGGGGAGAACCGGGGAGCTGTTTTTT
cdr3_aa: CASSYSAGRTGELFF

j_call: TRBJ1-3
v_call: TRBV19
d_call: NA
clone_size: NA
cdr3_nt: TGTGCCAGTAGTGCCGGGGAGGTCTCTGGAAACACCATATATTTT
cdr3_aa: CASSAGEVSGNTIYF

j_call: TRBJ1-5
v_call: TRBV19
d_call: NA
clone_size: NA
cdr3_nt: TGTGCCAGTAGTAGTCAGTCGGGGGGGCCCCAGCATTTT
cdr3_aa: CASSSQSGGPQHF

j_call: TRBJ2-1
v_call: TRBV20-1
d_call: TRBD2
clone_size: NA
cdr3_nt: TGCAGTGCTAGTCCCCGGACTAGTCTCGGTGAGCAGTTCTTC
cdr3_aa: CSASPRTSLGEQFF

j_call: TRBJ2-7
v_call: TRBV2
d_call: NA
clone_size: NA
cdr3_nt: TGTGCCAGCAGACCCTTTACAGGGTCTATCCACGAGCAGTACTTC
cdr3_aa: CASRPFTGSIHEQYF

j_call: TRBJ2-2
v_call: TRBV19
d_call: TRBD1
clone_size: NA
cdr3_nt: TGTGCCAGTAGTATAGGACAGGGTGGTCGGACCGGGGAGCTGTTTTTT
cdr3_aa: CASSIGQGGRTGELFF

j_call: TRBJ2-2
v_call: TRBV24-1
d_call: NA
clone_size: NA
cdr3_nt: TGTGCCACCAGGGGCCCCGGGGAGCTGTTTTTT
cdr3_aa: CATRGPGELFF

j_call: TRBJ2-2
v_call: TRBV18
d_call: TRBD2
clone_size: NA
cdr3_nt: TGTGCCAGCTCACCACCGCTAGCGGGAGTATCCGGGGAGCTGTTTTTT
cdr3_aa: CASSPPLAGVSGELFF

j_call: TRBJ1-1
v_call: TRBV5-1
d_call: NA
clone_size: NA
cdr3_nt: TGCGCCAGCAGCTTGGAGGGGCGGTTTGGGAACACTGAAGCTTTCTTT
cdr3_aa: CASSLEGRFGNTEAFF

j_call: TRBJ1-1
v_call: TRBV11-2
d_call: NA
clone_size: NA
cdr3_nt: TGTGCCAGCACTATCGCGGGGGACACTGAAGCTTTCTTT
cdr3_aa: CASTIAGDTEAFF

j_call: TRBJ2-1
v_call: TRBV30
d_call: NA
clone_size: few
cdr3_nt: TGTGCCTGGTCCTTTACAGGGAATGAGCAGTTCTTC
cdr3_aa: CAWSFTGNEQFF

j_call: TRBJ2-2
v_call: TRBV5-4
d_call: NA
clone_size: NA
cdr3_nt: TGTGCCAGCAGCCCTGGGGGCCATGCGAACACCGGGGAGCTGTTTTTT
cdr3_aa: CASSPGGHANTGELFF